This T cell receptor beta chain was obtained from a study of T cell changes during pregnancy in multiple sclerosis. This CDR3 spans 14 amino acids. CDR1 LNHDA and CDR2 SQIVND come from the germline V gene (reference sequence). J lost 6 bases, V lost 6 bases, and 5 bases had no gene match. Some clones are missing from TCRdb's copy, which holds only in-frame ones; the method was immunoSEQ multiplex PCR. The sample carries more than 55,000 clones, more than 85% recorded once. The chain is built from TRBV19 and TRBJ1-6, with 7 bases matching TRBD1. The source of this sequence is a female donor with multiple sclerosis, enrolled in a pregnancy study. Here the sequenced sample was peripheral blood, taken in the second trimester of pregnancy. The CDR3 bases are TGTGCCAGTAGCCCGGGACAGCTTAATTCACCCCTCCACTTT. This codes for CASSPGQLNSPLHF.